The 8 T cell receptor beta chains listed next were all sequenced from one sample in a study of blood T cell repertoires in COVID-19 (dated by TCRdb to 2020 to 2021). Libraries were constructed by the immunoSEQ multiplex PCR assay. The clones in this table, taken by TCRdb from immuneACCESS, are in-frame only. Not every clone is retained; where verified, under half of the shortfall comes from an unresolved V gene, and the cause of the rest is unknown. This sample comprises a few hundred thousand clones, roughly nine tenths of them detected only once. 2% to 2.5% of the sample is in the top ten clones. Sequencing was carried out using peripheral blood. The receptors originated from a woman between 50 and 59 years old with acute or convalescent COVID-19.

J is TRBJ2-1 and V is TRBV6-5; 7 positions agree with TRBD2. V dropped 0 bases and J dropped 9; count of bases not matched to a gene: 2. Germline V CDR1 and CDR2: MNHEY, SVGAGI. The CDR3 has 13 amino acids. Here the CDR3 reads CASSYSGLLEQFF. CDR3 nucleotide sequence: TGTGCCAGCAGTTACTCGGGACTACTTGAGCAGTTCTTC.

This clone came up a few times. One junction end does not reproduce the germline sequence, and a read error may be involved. This chain joins TRBV30 and TRBJ1-4; perhaps TRBD1 as D (6 bases). This CDR3 has 14 amino acids. From germline, CDR1 is GTSNPN and CDR2 SVGIG (reference sequence). The CDR3 DNA reads as TGTGCCTGGAGCCTTCCGGGACAATATGAACAACTGTTTTTT. It encodes CAWSLPGQYEQLFF.

The chain combines TRBV5-1 with TRBJ2-3; D is unclear. Trimming removed 2 bases at V and 0 bases at J, with 16 bases between. Germline CDR1 and CDR2: SGHRS and YFSETQ. This CDR3 contains 17 residues. Here the CDR3 reads CASSLFVANPSTDTQYF. The CDR3 DNA sequence: TGCGCCAGCAGCTTATTCGTAGCTAACCCAAGCACAGATACGCAGTATTTT. The complete variable domain, with remaining parts taken from reference TRBV5-1 and TRBJ2-3, reads KAGVTQTPRYLIKTRGQQVTLSCSPISGHRSVSWYQQTPGQGLQFLFEYFSETQRNKGNFPGRFSGRQFSNSRSEMNVSTLELGDSALYLCASSLFVANPSTDTQYFGPGTRLTVL.

This rearrangement joins TRBV19 to TRBJ2-1; 8 bases agree with TRBD2. V was clipped by 3 bases and J by 8 bases; unmatched bases: 9. The CDR3 spans 15 residues. Germline lookup yields CDR1 LNHDA and CDR2 SQIVND (reference sequence). The DNA for the CDR3 is TGTGCCAGTAGTATTGTCGCGGGGGGATTTGATGAGCAGTTCTTC. This translates into CASSIVAGGFDEQFF.

V and J are TRBV18 and TRBJ2-6, with 7 bases fitting TRBD1. The CDR3 is 18 residues long. With V trimmed by 3 bases and J by 4 bases, 12 bases remained unmatched. CDR1 and CDR2 from the germline V gene are KGHSH and LQKENI. CDR3 in DNA: TGTGCCAGCTCACCGGGACAGCCCGTCAAGTTCGGGGCCAACGTCCTGACTTTC. Its protein is CASSPGQPVKFGANVLTF.

This clone was detected only a few times. The V gene is TRBV11-3, the J gene TRBJ2-7; TRBD1 matches 8 bases. Looked up from germline, CDR1 is SGHNT and CDR2 is YENEEA. CDR3 length: 19 residues. Trimming removed 5 bases from V and 6 bases from J; junction bases left unmatched: 24. The CDR3: CASSPRQGLYSTAVGEQYF. The CDR3, as DNA: TGTGCCAGCAGCCCTCGACAGGGGCTTTACTCTACTGCGGTCGGCGAGCAGTACTTC. Full variable domain (outside the CDR3, taken from reference TRBV11-3 and TRBJ2-7): EAGVVQSPRYKIIEKKQPVAFWCNPISGHNTLYWYLQNLGQGPELLIRYENEEAVDDSQLPKDRFSAERLKGVDSTLKIQPAELGDSAVYLCASSPRQGLYSTAVGEQYFGPGTRLTVT.

The CDR3 nucleotides are TGTGCCAGCTCACCACTTAGGACAGAACAAGAGACCCAGTACTTC. The encoded protein is CASSPLRTEQETQYF. The chain couples TRBV18 to TRBJ2-5, with a tentative D call TRBD1 (6 bases). This CDR3 spans 15 amino acids. With 1 base removed from V and 2 bases from J, the gap between germline ends came to 11 bases. Germline V gene data show CDR1 as KGHSH and CDR2 as LQKENI.

This clone was seen a few times. The chain is built from TRBV4-1 and TRBJ1-1; D is unclear. The V end was cut by 4 bases, the J end by 1 base, with 13 bases between. The CDR3 loop spans 15 amino acids. Germline V gene data show CDR1 as MGHRA and CDR2 as YSYEKL. The CDR3 DNA reads TGCGCCAGCAGCCGACTACACGGGGAGAACACTGAAGCTTTCTTT. It encodes CASSRLHGENTEAFF.